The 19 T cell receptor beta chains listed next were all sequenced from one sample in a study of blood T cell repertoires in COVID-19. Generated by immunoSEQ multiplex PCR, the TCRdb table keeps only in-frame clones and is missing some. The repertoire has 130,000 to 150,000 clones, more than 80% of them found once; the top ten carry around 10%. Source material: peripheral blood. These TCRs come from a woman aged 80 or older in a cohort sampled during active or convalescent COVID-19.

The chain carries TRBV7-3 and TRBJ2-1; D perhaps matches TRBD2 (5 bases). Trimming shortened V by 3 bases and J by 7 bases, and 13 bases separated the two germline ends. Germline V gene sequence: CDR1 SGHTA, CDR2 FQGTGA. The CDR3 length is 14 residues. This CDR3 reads CASSFFATRNEQFF. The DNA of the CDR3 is TGTGCCAGCAGCTTTTTTGCAACTAGAAATGAGCAGTTCTTC.

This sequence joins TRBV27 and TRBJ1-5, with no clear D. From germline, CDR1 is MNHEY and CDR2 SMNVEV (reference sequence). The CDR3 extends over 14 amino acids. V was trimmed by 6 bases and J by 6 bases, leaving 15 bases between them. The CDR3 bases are TGTGCCAGCAGCCCCAGAGGGAAAGTTCAGCCCCAGCATTTT. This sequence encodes CASSPRGKVQPQHF.

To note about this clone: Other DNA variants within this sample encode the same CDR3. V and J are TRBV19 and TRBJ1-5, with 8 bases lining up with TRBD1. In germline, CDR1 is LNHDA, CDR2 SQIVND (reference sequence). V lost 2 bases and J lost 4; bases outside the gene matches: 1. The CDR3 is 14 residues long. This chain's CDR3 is CASSITGGNQPQHF. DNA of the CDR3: TGTGCCAGTAGTATAACAGGGGGTAATCAGCCCCAGCATTTT.

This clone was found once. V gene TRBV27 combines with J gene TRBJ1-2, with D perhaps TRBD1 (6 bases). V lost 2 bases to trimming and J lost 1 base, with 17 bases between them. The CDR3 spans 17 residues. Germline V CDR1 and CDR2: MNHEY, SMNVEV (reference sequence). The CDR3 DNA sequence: TGTGCCAGCAGTTTAATGGCCCATACAGGGTTTAACTATGGCTACACCTTC. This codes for CASSLMAHTGFNYGYTF.

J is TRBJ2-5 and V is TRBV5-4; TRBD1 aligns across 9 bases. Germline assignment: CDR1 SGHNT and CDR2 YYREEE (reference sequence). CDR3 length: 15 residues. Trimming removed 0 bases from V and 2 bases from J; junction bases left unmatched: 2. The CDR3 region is CASSLADRGQETQYF. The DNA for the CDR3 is TGTGCCAGCAGCTTGGCCGACAGGGGGCAAGAGACCCAGTACTTC.

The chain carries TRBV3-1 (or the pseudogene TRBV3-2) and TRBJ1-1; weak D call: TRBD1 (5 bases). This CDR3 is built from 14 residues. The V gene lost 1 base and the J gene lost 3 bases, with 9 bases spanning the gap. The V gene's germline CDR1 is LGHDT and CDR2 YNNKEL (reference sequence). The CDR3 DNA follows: TGTGCCAGCAGCCAAGGGGGCAGCCACACTGAAGCTTTCTTT. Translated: CASSQGGSHTEAFF.

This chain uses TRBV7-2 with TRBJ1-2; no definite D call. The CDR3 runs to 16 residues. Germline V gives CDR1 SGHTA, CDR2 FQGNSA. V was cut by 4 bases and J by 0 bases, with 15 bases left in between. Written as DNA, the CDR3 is TGTGCCAGCAGCTACCGGCCTCGAGGGACTAACTATGGCTACACCTTC. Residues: CASSYRPRGTNYGYTF.

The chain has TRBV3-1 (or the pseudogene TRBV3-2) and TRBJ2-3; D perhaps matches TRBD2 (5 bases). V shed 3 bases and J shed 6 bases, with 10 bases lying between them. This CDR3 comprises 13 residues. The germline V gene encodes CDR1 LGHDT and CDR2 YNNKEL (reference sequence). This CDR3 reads CASSHGTRDTQYF. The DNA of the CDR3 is TGTGCCAGCAGCCATGGAACTAGGGATACGCAGTATTTT.

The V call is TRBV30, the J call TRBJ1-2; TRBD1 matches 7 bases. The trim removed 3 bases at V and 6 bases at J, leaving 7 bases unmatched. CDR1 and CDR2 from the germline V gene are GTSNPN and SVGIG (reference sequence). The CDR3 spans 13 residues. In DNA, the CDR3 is TGTGCCTGGAGGAAACAGGGGATAAATGGCTACACCTTC. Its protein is CAWRKQGINGYTF.

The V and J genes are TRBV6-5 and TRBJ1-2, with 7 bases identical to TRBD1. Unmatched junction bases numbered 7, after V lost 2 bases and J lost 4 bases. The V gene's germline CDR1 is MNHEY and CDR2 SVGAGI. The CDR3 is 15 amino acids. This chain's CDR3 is CASSYGNRGGYGYTF. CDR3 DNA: TGTGCCAGCAGTTACGGCAACAGGGGTGGCTATGGCTACACCTTC.

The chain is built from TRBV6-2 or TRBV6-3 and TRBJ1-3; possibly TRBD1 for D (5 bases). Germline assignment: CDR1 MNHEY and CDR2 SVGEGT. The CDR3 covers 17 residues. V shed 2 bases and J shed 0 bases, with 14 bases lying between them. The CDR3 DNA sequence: TGTGCCAGCAGTTACACAGGCCCAGGAGTCTCTGGAAACACCATATATTTT. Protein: CASSYTGPGVSGNTIYF.

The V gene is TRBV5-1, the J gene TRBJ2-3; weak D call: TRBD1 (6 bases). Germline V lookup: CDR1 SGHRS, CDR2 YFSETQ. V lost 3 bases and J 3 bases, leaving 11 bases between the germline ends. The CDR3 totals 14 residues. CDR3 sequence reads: CASSSRGGTDTQYF. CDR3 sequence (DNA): TGCGCCAGCAGCTCGCGAGGGGGTACAGATACGCAGTATTTT.

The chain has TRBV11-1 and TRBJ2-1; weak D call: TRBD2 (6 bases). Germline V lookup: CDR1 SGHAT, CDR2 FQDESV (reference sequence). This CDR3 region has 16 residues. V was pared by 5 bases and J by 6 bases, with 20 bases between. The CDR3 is CASSARLGLGRNEQFF. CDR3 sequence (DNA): TGTGCCAGCAGCGCCCGACTAGGCCTAGGGCGCAATGAGCAGTTCTTC.

The CDR3 is CAWSRSGGAREQFF. DNA of the CDR3: TGTGCCTGGAGTAGGAGCGGGGGGGCCCGAGAGCAGTTCTTC. The V call is TRBV30, the J call TRBJ2-1; 10 positions match TRBD2. V shed 2 bases and J 10 bases; nucleotides not matched to a gene: 8. Germline loops: CDR1 GTSNPN, CDR2 SVGIG (reference sequence). This CDR3 is 14 amino acids long.

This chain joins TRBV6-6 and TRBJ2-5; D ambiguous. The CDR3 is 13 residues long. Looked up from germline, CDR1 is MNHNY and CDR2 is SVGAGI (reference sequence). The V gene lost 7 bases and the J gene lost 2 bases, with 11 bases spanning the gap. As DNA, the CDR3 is TGTGCCAGCACCCACGGGTCACAAGAGACCCAGTACTTC. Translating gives CASTHGSQETQYF.

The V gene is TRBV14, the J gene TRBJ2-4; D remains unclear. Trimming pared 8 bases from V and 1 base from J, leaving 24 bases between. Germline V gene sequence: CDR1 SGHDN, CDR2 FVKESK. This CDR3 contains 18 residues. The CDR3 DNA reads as TGTGCCAGCTGGGTGGGCAGATCTTACGAACGTGCCAAAAACATTCAGTACTTC. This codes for CASWVGRSYERAKNIQYF. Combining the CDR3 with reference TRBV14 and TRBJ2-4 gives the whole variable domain EAGVTQFPSHSVIEKGQTVTLRCDPISGHDNLYWYRRVMGKEIKFLLHFVKESKQDESGMPNNRFLAERTGGTYSTLKVQPAELEDSGVYFCASWVGRSYERAKNIQYFGAGTRLSVL.

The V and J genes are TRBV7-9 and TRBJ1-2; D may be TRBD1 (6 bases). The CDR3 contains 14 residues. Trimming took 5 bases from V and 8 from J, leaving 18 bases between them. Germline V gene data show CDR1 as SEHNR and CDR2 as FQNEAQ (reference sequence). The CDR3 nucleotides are TGTGCCAGCAGCACCAGGGGTAAATCCGGGGGCTACACCTTC. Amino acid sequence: CASSTRGKSGGYTF.

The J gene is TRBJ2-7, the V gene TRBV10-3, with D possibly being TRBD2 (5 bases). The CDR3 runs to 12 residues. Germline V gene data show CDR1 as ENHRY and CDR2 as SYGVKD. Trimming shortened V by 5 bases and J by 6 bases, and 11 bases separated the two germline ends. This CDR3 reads CAISHGEREQYF. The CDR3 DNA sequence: TGTGCCATCAGTCACGGGGAGCGCGAGCAGTACTTC.

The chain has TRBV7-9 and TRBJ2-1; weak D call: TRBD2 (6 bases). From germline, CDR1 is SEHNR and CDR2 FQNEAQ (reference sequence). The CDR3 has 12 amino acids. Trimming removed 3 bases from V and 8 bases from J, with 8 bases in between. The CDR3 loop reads CASSLSSDEQFF. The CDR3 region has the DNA TGTGCCAGCAGCTTGTCTAGCGATGAGCAGTTCTTC.